Presented here are 20 T cell receptor beta chains from one specimen sequenced in a study of regulatory dendritic cells for organ transplantation. Clones were read by immunoSEQ multiplex PCR, and TCRdb kept only the in-frame ones, dropping some. Of roughly 9,800 clones listed, about three fifths are singletons. Allogeneic regulatory or mature dendritic cells were co-cultured for 4 to 6 days with CFSE-labeled sorted T cells at 1:10. Their cognate antigens are unknown. Material for sequencing was naive CD4+ T cells from blood cultured with dendritic cells. Subset described: CD45RA+ naive T cells. All receptors come from a human donor in good health.

The chain carries TRBV6-5 and TRBJ1-3; the match to TRBD1 covers 10 bases. CDR3 length equals 12 residues. With 11 bases clipped from V and 7 bases from J, the junction kept 5 bases outside the gene matches. Germline V gene lookup returns CDR1 MNHEY and CDR2 SVGAGI. CDR3 loop: CAVRTGGNTIYF. The CDR3 region has the DNA TGTGCCGTCCGGACAGGGGGGAACACCATATATTTT.

This chain uses TRBV7-9 with TRBJ2-5; 9 nucleotides agree with TRBD2. The CDR3 length is 16 residues. Germline trimming cut 1 base from V and 5 bases from J; bases unmatched to any gene: 8. Per the germline V gene, CDR1 is SEHNR and CDR2 is FQNEAQ (reference sequence). CDR3: CASSLEGRGGPETQYF. The CDR3 DNA follows: TGTGCCAGCAGCTTAGAGGGGCGGGGGGGCCCGGAGACCCAGTACTTC.

The rearrangement uses TRBV5-1 and TRBJ2-5, with TRBD2 identical over 10 bases. V dropped 3 bases and J dropped 5; count of bases not matched to a gene: 10. Germline V gene data show CDR1 as SGHRS and CDR2 as YFSETQ. The CDR3 has 16 amino acids. CDR3 nucleotides: TGCGCCAGCAGCTCTAATCCAGCGGGGGGGGCGGAGACCCAGTACTTC. Encoded protein: CASSSNPAGGAETQYF.

The chain has TRBV6-5 and TRBJ2-7, with D possibly matching TRBD2 (6 bases). V was trimmed by 6 bases and J by 0 bases, leaving 12 bases between them. The CDR3 runs 14 residues. Germline V CDR1 and CDR2: MNHEY, SVGAGI. This CDR3 reads CASRRGGNSYEQYF. The CDR3 DNA follows: TGTGCCAGCAGGCGCGGAGGGAACTCCTACGAGCAGTACTTC.

V usage is TRBV10-3 and J usage is TRBJ1-1; 8 nucleotides match TRBD1. Per germline, CDR1 ENHRY and CDR2 SYGVKD. The ends lost 10 bases at V and 1 base at J; junction bases unmatched: 5. This CDR3 is built from 13 residues. The DNA for the CDR3 is TGTGCCACGCTACAGGGGGGGAACACTGAAGCTTTCTTT. It codes for CATLQGGNTEAFF.

This clone was counted a few times. This sequence joins TRBV14 and TRBJ2-2; possibly TRBD2 for D (6 bases). The CDR3 has 14 residues. Germline V gene data show CDR1 as SGHDN and CDR2 as FVKESK. Trimming stripped 4 bases from V and 2 bases from J, with 8 bases between. The CDR3 DNA follows: TGTGCCAGCAGCCGGGACTTTAACACCGGGGAGCTGTTTTTT. Translation gives CASSRDFNTGELFF.

The chain couples TRBV5-4 to TRBJ2-3; D is unclear. This CDR3 spans 17 amino acids. Germline CDR1 is SGHNT and CDR2 is YYREEE (reference sequence). V shed 0 bases and J shed 0 bases, with 14 bases lying between them. Here the CDR3 reads CASSLAFTDTSTDTQYF. CDR3 DNA sequence: TGTGCCAGCAGCTTGGCCTTCACTGACACTAGCACAGATACGCAGTATTTT.

The chain couples TRBV7-2 to TRBJ1-4, with 9 bases matching TRBD1. This CDR3 has 14 amino acids. Germline trimming cut 5 bases from V and 8 bases from J; bases unmatched to any gene: 6. CDR1 SGHTA and CDR2 FQGNSA come from the germline V gene. The CDR3 protein is CASSPDRGGEKLFF. The DNA for the CDR3 is TGTGCCAGCAGCCCGGACAGGGGCGGCGAAAAACTGTTTTTT.

This clone was picked up a small number of times. The V gene is TRBV9, the J gene TRBJ2-1; 10 bases map to TRBD1. The CDR3 runs 17 residues. V was clipped by 0 bases and J by 5 bases; unmatched bases: 8. The germline V gene has CDR1 SGDLS and CDR2 YYNGEE. This CDR3 reads CASSVEYGTGVDNEQFF. The CDR3 coding sequence is TGTGCCAGCAGCGTAGAGTACGGGACAGGGGTGGACAATGAGCAGTTCTTC.

The chain joins TRBV6-1 to TRBJ2-1; the match to TRBD1 covers 9 bases. J lost 5 bases, V lost 2 bases, and 4 bases had no gene match. The CDR3 is made up of 15 amino acids. Germline V gene sequence: CDR1 MNHNS, CDR2 SASEGT. As DNA, the CDR3 is TGTGCCAGCAGTGAATCACAGGGGGCGCACAATGAGCAGTTCTTC. Translated, it gives CASSESQGAHNEQFF.

This chain connects TRBV5-4 to TRBJ2-5; D may be TRBD1 (6 bases). This CDR3 spans 15 amino acids. V was clipped by 0 bases and J by 2 bases, with 11 bases between them. The germline V gene has CDR1 SGHNT and CDR2 YYREEE (reference sequence). The CDR3 sequence is CASSLASRGQETQYF. Here the CDR3 DNA reads TGTGCCAGCAGCTTGGCCTCCAGGGGTCAAGAGACCCAGTACTTC.

Only a few counts were recorded for this clone. The CDR3 reads CASTRDRAANTGELFF. CDR3 nucleotide sequence: TGTGCCAGCACCCGGGACAGGGCCGCGAACACCGGGGAGCTGTTTTTT. The genes are TRBV2 and TRBJ2-2; TRBD1 aligns across 9 bases. Per the germline V gene, CDR1 is SNHLY and CDR2 is FYNNEI. CDR3 length: 16 residues. The trim removed 7 bases at V and 0 bases at J, leaving 6 bases unmatched.

The chain carries TRBV6-5 and TRBJ1-1, with a possible D match to TRBD1 (5 bases). Germline lookup yields CDR1 MNHEY and CDR2 SVGAGI. With 6 bases removed from V and 0 bases from J, the gap between germline ends came to 14 bases. The CDR3 contains 15 residues. CDR3 loop: CASSAGTVMNTEAFF. CDR3 DNA: TGTGCCAGCAGCGCGGGGACGGTCATGAACACTGAAGCTTTCTTT.

This rearrangement joins TRBV2 to TRBJ2-1, with 11 bases that match TRBD2. The V segment lost 6 bases and the J segment 5 bases; nucleotides outside the gene matches: 6. CDR3 length equals 15 residues. Germline values: CDR1 SNHLY, CDR2 FYNNEI. The CDR3 here is CASREIAGGNNEQFF. CDR3 bases: TGTGCCAGCAGAGAAATAGCGGGGGGGAACAATGAGCAGTTCTTC.

This chain joins TRBV6-6 and TRBJ1-2, with D possibly TRBD1 on 5 matching bases. There are 13 residues in the CDR3. Trimming pared 5 bases from V and 8 bases from J, leaving 15 bases between. In germline, CDR1 is MNHNY, CDR2 SVGAGI (reference sequence). As DNA, the CDR3 is TGTGCCAGCAGTCCCGGGACTGCACTCGGCTACACCTTC. Amino acid sequence: CASSPGTALGYTF.

A few counts support this clone. The V gene is TRBV7-9, the J gene TRBJ2-7; D gene unclear. Germline CDR1 is SEHNR and CDR2 is FQNEAQ (reference sequence). The ends were cut back, 5 bases at V and 0 bases at J, with 8 bases in the middle. The CDR3 extends over 13 amino acids. CDR3 DNA: TGTGCCAGCAGCCGACTGAACTCCTACGAGCAGTACTTC. Translation gives CASSRLNSYEQYF.

The CDR3 DNA sequence: TGTGCCAGCAGCCGAACGACATGGAATGAGCAGTTCTTC. Amino acids: CASSRTTWNEQFF. The V call is TRBV7-2, the J call TRBJ2-1; D unresolved. The CDR3 contains 13 residues. Germline V gene data show CDR1 as SGHTA and CDR2 as FQGNSA. V lost 5 bases, J lost 7 bases, and 12 bases lay in between.

There are a few counts of this clone. This chain uses TRBV4-1 with TRBJ1-4; D remains ambiguous. CDR3 length: 16 residues. The germline CDR1 and CDR2 sequences are MGHRA and YSYEKL. V lost 0 bases and J lost 5, with 13 bases in between. The DNA for the CDR3 is TGCGCCAGCAGCCAAGATCAAGCGGTGGGGAATGAAAAACTGTTTTTT. It codes for CASSQDQAVGNEKLFF.

This clone has just a few counts. The rearrangement links TRBV5-4 to TRBJ1-3, with a weak D call TRBD1 (5 bases). V lost 4 bases and J lost 4, with 15 bases in between. This CDR3 has 15 residues. CDR1 SGHNT and CDR2 YYREEE come from the germline V gene (reference sequence). The CDR3 DNA reads TGTGCCAGCAGCCCACCCGGGGGGTTAGGAAACACCATATATTTT. Protein product: CASSPPGGLGNTIYF.

The CDR3 DNA is TGTGCCAGCGGGGCCCAGGGGACTGAAGCTTTCTTT. It translates to CASGAQGTEAFF. The chain carries TRBV6-6 and TRBJ1-1; D perhaps matches TRBD1 (6 bases). The length of the CDR3 is 12 residues. Germline V gives CDR1 MNHNY, CDR2 SVGAGI (reference sequence). V lost 8 bases to trimming and J lost 5 bases, with 12 bases between them.